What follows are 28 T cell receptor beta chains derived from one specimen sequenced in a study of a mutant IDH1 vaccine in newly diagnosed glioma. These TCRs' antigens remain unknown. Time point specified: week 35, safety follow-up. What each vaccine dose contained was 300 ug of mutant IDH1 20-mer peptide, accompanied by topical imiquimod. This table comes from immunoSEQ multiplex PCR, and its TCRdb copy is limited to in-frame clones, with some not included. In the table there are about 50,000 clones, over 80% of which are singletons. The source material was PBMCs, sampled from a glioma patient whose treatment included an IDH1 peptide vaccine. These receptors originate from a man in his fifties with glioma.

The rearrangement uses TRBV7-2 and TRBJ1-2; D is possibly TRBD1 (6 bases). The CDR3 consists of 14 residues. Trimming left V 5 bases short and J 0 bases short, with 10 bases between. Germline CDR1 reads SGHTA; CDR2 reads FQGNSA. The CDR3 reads CASSQHRANYGYTF. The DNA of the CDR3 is TGTGCCAGCAGCCAACACAGGGCTAACTATGGCTACACCTTC.

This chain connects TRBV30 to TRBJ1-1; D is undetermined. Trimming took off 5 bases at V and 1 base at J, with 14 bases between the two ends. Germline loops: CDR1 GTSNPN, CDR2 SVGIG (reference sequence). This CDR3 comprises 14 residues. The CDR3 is CAWYSGRRNTEAFF. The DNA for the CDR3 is TGTGCCTGGTATTCTGGACGGAGGAACACTGAAGCTTTCTTT.

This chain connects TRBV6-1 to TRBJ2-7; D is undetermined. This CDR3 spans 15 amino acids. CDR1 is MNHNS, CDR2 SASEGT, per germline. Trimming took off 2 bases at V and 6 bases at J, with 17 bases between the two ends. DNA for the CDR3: TGTGCCAGCAGTGAAAAGTTTACGCAGGTACGCGAGCAGTACTTC. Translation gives CASSEKFTQVREQYF.

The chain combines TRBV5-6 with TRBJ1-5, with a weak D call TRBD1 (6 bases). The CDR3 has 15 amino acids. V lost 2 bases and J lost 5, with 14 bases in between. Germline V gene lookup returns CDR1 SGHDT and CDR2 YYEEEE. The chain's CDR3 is CASSLSGRGDQPQHF. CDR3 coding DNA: TGTGCCAGCAGCTTAAGCGGCAGGGGAGATCAGCCCCAGCATTTT.

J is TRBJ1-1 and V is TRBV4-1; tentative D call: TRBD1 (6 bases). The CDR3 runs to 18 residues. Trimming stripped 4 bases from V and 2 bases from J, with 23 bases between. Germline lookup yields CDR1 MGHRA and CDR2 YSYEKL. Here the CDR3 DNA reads TGCGCCAGCAGCCTTAGGGTTGGGGGCCCAGACAGTAACACTGAAGCTTTCTTT. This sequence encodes CASSLRVGGPDSNTEAFF.

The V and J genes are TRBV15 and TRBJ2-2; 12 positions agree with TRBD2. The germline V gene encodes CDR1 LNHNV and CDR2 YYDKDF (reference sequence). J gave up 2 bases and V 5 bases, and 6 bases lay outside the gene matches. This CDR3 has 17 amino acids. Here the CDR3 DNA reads TGTGCCACCAGCGGGCTAGCGGGAGGGCTAAACACCGGGGAGCTGTTTTTT. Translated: CATSGLAGGLNTGELFF.

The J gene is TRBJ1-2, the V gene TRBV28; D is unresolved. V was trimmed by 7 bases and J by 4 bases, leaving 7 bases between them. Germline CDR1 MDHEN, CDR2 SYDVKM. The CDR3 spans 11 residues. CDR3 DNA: TGTGCCAGCAATTTCCTCTATGGCTACACCTTC. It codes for CASNFLYGYTF.

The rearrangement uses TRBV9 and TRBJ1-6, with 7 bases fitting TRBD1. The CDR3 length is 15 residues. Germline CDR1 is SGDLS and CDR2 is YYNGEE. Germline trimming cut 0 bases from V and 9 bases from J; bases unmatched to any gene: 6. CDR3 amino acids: CASSVGRDRGSPLHF. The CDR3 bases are TGTGCCAGCAGCGTAGGAAGGGACAGAGGTTCACCCCTCCACTTT.

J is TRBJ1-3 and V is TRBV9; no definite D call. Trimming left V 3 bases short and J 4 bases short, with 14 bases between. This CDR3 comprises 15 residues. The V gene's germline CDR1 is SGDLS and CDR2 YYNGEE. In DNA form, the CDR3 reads TGTGCCAGCAGCGCAACCCCGCAGTGGGGAAACACCATATATTTT. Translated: CASSATPQWGNTIYF.

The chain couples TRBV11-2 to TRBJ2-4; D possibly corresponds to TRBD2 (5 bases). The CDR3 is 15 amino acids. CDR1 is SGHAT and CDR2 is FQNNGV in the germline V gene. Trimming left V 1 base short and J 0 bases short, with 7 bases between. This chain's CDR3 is CASSLAGIAKNIQYF. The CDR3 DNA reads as TGTGCCAGCAGCTTAGCCGGGATAGCCAAAAACATTCAGTACTTC.

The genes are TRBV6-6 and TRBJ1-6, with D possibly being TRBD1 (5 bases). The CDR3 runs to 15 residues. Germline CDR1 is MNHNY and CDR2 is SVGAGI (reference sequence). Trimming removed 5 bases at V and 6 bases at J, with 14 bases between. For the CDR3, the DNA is TGTGCCAGCAGTACTCCCCGGGACGGTAATTCACCCCTCCACTTT. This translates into CASSTPRDGNSPLHF.

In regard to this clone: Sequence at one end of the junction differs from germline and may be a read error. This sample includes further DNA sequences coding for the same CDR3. CDR3 in DNA: TGTGCTAGCAGCCCAAGAGGTTCAGCTAACTATGGCTACACCTTC. It specifies CASSPRGSANYGYTF. This rearrangement joins TRBV7-8 to TRBJ1-2, with D hard to call. CDR1 is SGHVS, CDR2 FQNEAQ, per germline. The CDR3 has 15 amino acids.

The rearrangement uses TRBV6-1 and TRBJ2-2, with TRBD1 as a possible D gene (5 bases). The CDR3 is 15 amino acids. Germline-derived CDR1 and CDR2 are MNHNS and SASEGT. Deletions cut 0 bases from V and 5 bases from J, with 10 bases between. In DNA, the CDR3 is TGTGCCAGCAGTGAAGCCCGGCAGGGTACCGGGGAGCTGTTTTTT. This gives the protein CASSEARQGTGELFF.

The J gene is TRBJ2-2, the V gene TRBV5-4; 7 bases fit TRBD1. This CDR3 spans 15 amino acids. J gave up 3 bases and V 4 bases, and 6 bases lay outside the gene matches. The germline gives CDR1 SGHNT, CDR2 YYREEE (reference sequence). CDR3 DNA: TGTGCCAGCAGCCCAAGGGGGCTGGACACCGGGGAGCTGTTTTTT. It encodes CASSPRGLDTGELFF. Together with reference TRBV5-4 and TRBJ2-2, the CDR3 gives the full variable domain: ETGVTQSPTHLIKTRGQQVTLRCSSQSGHNTVSWYQQALGQGPQFIFQYYREEENGRGNFPPRFSGLQFPNYSSELNVNALELDDSALYLCASSPRGLDTGELFFGEGSRLTVL.

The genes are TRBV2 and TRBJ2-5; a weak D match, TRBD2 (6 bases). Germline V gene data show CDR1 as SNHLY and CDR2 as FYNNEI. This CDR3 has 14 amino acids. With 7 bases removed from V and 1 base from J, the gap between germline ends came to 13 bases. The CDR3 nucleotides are TGTGCCAGCAAAGGAAGGACTACCCAAGAGACCCAGTACTTC. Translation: CASKGRTTQETQYF.

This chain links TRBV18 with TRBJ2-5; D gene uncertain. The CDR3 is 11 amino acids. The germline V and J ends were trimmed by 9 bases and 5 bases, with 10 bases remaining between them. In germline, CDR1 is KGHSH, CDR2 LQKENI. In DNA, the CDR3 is TGTGCCAGTTTACTCGGGGAGACCCAGTACTTC. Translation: CASLLGETQYF.

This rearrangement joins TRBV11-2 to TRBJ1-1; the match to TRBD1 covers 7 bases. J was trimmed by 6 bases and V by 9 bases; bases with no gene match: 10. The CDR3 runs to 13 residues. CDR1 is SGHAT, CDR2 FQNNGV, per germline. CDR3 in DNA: TGTGCCAGTAGGGGGCCGGGGGCGTCTGAAGCTTTCTTT. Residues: CASRGPGASEAFF.

This chain's CDR3 is CASMRGNEKLFF. The CDR3 nucleotides are TGTGCCAGCATGAGGGGGAATGAAAAACTGTTTTTT. The V call is TRBV28, the J call TRBJ1-4, with D perhaps TRBD1 (6 bases). The CDR3 is 12 amino acids. The V gene's germline CDR1 is MDHEN and CDR2 SYDVKM. V was cut by 7 bases and J by 5 bases, with 8 bases left in between.

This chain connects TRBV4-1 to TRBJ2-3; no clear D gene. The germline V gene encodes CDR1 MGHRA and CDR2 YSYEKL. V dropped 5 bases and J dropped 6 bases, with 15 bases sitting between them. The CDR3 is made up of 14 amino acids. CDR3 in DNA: TGCGCCAGCAGCTCATTGGCCCTAAGCGATACGCAGTATTTT. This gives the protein CASSSLALSDTQYF.

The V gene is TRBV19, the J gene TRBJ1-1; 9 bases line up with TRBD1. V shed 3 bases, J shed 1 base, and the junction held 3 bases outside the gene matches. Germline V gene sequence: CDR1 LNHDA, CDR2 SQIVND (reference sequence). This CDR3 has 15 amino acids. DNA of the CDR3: TGTGCCAGTAGTATGACGGGACAGGGGAACACTGAAGCTTTCTTT. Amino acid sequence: CASSMTGQGNTEAFF.

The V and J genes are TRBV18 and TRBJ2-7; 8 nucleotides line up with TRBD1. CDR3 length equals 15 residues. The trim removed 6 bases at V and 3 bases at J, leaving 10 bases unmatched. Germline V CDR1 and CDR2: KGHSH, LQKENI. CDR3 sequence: CASSRGQDFRYEQYF. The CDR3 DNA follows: TGTGCCAGCTCGCGGGGACAGGACTTTCGCTACGAGCAGTACTTC.

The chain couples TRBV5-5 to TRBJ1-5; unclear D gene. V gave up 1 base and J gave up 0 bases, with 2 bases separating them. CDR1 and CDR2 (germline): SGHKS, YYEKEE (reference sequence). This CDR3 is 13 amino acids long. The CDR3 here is CASSLSSNQPQHF. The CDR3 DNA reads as TGTGCCAGCAGCTTGAGTAGCAATCAGCCCCAGCATTTT.

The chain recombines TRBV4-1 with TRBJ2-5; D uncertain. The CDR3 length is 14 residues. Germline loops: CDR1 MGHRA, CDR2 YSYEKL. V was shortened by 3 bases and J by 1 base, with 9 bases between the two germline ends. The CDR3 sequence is CASSHPVVQETQYF. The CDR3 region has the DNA TGCGCCAGCAGCCATCCCGTGGTCCAAGAGACCCAGTACTTC.

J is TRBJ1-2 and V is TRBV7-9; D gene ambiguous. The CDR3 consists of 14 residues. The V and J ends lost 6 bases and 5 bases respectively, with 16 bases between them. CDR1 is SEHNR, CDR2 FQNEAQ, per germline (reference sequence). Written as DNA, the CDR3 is TGTGCCAGCAGAGGCCGACAAGGGCGTTATGGCTACACCTTC. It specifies CASRGRQGRYGYTF.

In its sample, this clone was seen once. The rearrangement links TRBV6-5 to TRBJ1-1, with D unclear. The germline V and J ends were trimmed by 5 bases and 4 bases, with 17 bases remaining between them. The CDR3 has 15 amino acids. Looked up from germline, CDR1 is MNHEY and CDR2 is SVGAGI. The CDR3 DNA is TGTGCCAGCAGTCGCGACTTATTTGTCGTCACTGAAGCTTTCTTT. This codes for CASSRDLFVVTEAFF.

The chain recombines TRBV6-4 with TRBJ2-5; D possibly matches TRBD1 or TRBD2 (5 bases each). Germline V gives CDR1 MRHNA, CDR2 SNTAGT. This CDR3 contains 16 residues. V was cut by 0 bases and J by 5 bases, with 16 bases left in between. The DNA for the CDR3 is TGTGCCAGCAGTGACTCGCCGATTGGGGGTCGGGAGACCCAGTACTTC. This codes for CASSDSPIGGRETQYF.

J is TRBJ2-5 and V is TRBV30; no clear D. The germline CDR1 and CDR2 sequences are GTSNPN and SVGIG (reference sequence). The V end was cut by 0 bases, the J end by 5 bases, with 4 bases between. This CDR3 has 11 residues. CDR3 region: CAWSVLETQYF. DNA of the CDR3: TGTGCCTGGAGTGTACTGGAGACCCAGTACTTC. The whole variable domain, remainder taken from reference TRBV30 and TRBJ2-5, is SQTIHQWPATLVQPVGSPLSLECTVEGTSNPNLYWYRQAAGRGLQLLFYSVGIGQISSEVPQNLSASRPQDRQFILSSKKLLLSDSGFYLCAWSVLETQYFGPGTRLLVL.

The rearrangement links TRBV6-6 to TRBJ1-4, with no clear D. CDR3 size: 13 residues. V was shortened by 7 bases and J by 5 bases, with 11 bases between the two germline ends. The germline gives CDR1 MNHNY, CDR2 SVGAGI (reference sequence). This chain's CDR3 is CASTSWANEKLFF. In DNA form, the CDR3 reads TGTGCCAGCACGTCCTGGGCAAATGAAAAACTGTTTTTT.